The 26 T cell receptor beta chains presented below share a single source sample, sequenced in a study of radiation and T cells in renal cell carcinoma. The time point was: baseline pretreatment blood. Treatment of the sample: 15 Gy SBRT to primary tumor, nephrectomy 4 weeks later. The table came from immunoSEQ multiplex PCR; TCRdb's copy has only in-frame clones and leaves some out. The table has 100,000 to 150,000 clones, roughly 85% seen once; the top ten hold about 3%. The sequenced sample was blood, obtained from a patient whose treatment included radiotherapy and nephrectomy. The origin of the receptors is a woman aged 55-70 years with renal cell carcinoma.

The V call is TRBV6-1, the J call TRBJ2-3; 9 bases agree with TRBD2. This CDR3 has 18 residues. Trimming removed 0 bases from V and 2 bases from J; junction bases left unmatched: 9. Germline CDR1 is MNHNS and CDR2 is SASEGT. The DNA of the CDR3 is TGTGCCAGCAGTGAAGCTCCAGCGGGGGGCCCAACCACAGATACGCAGTATTTT. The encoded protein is CASSEAPAGGPTTDTQYF.

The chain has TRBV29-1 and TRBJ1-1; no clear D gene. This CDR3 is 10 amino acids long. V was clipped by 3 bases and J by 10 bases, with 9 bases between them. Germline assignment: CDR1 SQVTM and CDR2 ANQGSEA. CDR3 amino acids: CSVEDRTAFF. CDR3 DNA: TGCAGCGTTGAGGACCGGACAGCTTTCTTT. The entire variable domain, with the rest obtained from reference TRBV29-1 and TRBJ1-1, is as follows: SAVISQKPSRDICQRGTSLTIQCQVDSQVTMMFWYRQQPGQSLTLIATANQGSEATYESGFVIDKFPISRPNLTFSTLTVSNMSPEDSSIYLCSVEDRTAFFGQGTRLTVV.

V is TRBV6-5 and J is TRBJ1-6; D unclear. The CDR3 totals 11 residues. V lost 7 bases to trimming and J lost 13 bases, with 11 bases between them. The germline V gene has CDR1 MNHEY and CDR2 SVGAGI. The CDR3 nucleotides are TGTGCCAGCACCTCGATAGGGCCCCTCCACTTT. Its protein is CASTSIGPLHF.

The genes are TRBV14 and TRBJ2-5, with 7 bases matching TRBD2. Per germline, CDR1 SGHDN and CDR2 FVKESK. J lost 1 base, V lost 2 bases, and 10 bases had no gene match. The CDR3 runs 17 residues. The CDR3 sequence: CASSQLIEGEGQETQYF. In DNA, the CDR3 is TGTGCCAGCAGCCAACTTATTGAAGGGGAGGGCCAAGAGACCCAGTACTTC.

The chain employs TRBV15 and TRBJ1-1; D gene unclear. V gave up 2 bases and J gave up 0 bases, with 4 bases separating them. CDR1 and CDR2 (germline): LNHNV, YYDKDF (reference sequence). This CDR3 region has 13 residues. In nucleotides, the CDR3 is TGTGCCACCAGCAGACCTATGAACACTGAAGCTTTCTTT. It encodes CATSRPMNTEAFF.

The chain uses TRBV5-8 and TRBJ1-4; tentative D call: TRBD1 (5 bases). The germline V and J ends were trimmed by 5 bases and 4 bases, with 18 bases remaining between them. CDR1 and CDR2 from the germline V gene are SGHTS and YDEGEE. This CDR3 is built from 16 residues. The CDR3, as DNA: TGTGCCAGCAGTCCGGGACTCCGGTTTGGTAATGAAAAACTGTTTTTT. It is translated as CASSPGLRFGNEKLFF.

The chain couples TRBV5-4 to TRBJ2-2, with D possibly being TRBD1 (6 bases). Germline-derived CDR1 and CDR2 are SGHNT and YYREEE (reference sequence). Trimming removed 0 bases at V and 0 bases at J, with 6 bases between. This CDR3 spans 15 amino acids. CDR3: CASSLEGANTGELFF. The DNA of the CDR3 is TGTGCCAGCAGCTTGGAGGGGGCGAACACCGGGGAGCTGTTTTTT. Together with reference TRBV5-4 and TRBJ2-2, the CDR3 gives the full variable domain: ETGVTQSPTHLIKTRGQQVTLRCSSQSGHNTVSWYQQALGQGPQFIFQYYREEENGRGNFPPRFSGLQFPNYSSELNVNALELDDSALYLCASSLEGANTGELFFGEGSRLTVL.

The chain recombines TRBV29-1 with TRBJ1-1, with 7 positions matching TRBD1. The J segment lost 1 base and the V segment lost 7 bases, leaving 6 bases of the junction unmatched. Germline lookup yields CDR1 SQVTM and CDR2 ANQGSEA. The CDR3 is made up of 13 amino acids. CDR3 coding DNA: TGCAGCGCCTACGGACAGGCGAACACTGAAGCTTTCTTT. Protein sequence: CSAYGQANTEAFF.

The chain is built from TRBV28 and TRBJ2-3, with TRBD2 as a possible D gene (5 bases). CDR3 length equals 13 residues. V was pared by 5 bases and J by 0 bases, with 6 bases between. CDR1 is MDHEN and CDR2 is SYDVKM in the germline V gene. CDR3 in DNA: TGTGCCAGCAGTCCGGGAAGCACAGATACGCAGTATTTT. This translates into CASSPGSTDTQYF.

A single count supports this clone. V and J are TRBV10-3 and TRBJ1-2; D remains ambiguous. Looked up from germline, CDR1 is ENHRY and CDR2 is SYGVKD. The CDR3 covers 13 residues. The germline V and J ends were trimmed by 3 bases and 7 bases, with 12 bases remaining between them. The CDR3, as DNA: TGTGCCATCAGTGATCGCGTGGACGGTGGCTACACCTTC. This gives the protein CAISDRVDGGYTF.

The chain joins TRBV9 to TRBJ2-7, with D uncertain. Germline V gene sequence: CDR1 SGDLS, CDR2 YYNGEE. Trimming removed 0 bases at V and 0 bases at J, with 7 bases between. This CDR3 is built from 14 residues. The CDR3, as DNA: TGTGCCAGCAGCGTAGTTGCGGTCTCCTACGAGCAGTACTTC. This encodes CASSVVAVSYEQYF.

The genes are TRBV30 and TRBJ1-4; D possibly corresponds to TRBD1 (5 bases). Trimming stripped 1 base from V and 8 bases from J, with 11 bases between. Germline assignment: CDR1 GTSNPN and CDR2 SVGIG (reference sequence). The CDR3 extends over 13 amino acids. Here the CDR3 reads CAWSGGGEEKLFF. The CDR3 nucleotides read TGTGCCTGGAGTGGGGGGGGAGAGGAAAAACTGTTTTTT.

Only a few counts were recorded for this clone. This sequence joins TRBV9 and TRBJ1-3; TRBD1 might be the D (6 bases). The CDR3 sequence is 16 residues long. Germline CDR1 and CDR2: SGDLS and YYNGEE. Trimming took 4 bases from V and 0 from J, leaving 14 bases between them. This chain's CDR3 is CASSPIGQHSGNTIYF. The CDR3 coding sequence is TGTGCCAGCAGCCCGATTGGACAGCACTCTGGAAACACCATATATTTT.

CDR3 residues: CASSEEARVGSTDTQYF. CDR3 sequence (DNA): TGTGCCAGCAGCGAGGAGGCGCGAGTGGGAAGCACAGATACGCAGTATTTT. This chain uses TRBV9 with TRBJ2-3, with D possibly matching TRBD2 (5 bases). V lost 3 bases, J lost 0 bases, and 17 bases lay in between. Looked up from germline, CDR1 is SGDLS and CDR2 is YYNGEE. The CDR3 is made up of 17 amino acids.

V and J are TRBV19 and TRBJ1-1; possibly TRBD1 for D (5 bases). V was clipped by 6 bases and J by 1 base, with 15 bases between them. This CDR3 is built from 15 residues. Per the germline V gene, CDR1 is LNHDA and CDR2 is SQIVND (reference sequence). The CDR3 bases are TGTGCCAGTAGCCCGCAGGGTCTATCGAACACTGAAGCTTTCTTT. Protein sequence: CASSPQGLSNTEAFF.

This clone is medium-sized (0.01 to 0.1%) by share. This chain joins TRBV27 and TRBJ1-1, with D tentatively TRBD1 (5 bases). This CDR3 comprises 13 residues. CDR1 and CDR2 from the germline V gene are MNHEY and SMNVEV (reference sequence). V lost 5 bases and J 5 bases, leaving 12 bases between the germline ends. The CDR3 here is CASSRFEGTEAFF. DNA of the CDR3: TGTGCCAGCAGTAGGTTCGAGGGGACTGAAGCTTTCTTT.

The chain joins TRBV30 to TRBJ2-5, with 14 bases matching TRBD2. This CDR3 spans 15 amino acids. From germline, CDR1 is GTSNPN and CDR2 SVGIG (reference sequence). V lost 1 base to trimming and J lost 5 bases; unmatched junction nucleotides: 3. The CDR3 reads CAWSGGLAGVETQYF. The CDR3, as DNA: TGTGCCTGGAGTGGGGGACTAGCGGGAGTGGAGACCCAGTACTTC.

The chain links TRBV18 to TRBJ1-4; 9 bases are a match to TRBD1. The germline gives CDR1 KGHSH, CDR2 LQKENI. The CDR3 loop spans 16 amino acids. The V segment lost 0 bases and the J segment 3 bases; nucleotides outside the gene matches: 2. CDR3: CASSPPRTGANEKLFF. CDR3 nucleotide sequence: TGTGCCAGCTCACCACCACGGACAGGGGCTAATGAAAAACTGTTTTTT.

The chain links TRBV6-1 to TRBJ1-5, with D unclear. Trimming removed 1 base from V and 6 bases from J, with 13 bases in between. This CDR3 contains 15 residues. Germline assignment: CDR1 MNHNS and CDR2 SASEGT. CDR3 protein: CASSEGQTFSQPQHF. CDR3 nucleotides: TGTGCCAGCAGTGAAGGCCAGACCTTCAGTCAGCCCCAGCATTTT.

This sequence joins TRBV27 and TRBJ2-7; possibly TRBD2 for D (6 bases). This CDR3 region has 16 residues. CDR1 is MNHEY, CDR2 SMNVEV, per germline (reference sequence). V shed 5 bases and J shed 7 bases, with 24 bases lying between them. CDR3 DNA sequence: TGTGCCAGCAGTCCTTGGTTTTATTCCCCCGGGGGAGAGCAGTACTTC. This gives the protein CASSPWFYSPGGEQYF.

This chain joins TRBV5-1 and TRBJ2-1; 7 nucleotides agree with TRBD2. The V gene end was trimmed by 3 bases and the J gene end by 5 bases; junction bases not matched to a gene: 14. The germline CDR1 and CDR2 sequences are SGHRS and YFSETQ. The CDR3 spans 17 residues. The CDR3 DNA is TGCGCCAGCAGCTCGGGCCCAATGAAGCGGGAAGACAATGAGCAGTTCTTC. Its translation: CASSSGPMKREDNEQFF.

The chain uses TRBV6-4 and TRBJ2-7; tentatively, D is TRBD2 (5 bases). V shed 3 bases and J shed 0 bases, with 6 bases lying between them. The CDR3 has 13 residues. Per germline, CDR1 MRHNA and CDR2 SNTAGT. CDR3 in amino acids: CASSEAVSYEQYF. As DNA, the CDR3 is TGTGCCAGCAGTGAAGCGGTCTCCTACGAGCAGTACTTC.

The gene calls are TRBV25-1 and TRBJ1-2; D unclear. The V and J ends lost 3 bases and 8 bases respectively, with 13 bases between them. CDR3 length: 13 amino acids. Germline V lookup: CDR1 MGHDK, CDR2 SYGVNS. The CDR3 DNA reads TGTGCCAGCAGTGATCAATGGAGCTTCGGCTACACCTTC. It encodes CASSDQWSFGYTF.

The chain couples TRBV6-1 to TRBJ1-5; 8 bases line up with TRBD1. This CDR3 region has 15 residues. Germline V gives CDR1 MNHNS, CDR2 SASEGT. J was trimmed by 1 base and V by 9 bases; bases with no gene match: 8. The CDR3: CARYRGNRSNQPQHF. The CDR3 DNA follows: TGTGCCAGGTACAGGGGGAATAGGAGCAATCAGCCCCAGCATTTT.

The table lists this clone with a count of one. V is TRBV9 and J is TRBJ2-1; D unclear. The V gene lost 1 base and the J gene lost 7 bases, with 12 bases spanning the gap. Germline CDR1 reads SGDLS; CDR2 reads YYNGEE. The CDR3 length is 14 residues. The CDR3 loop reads CASSVRKSGNEQFF. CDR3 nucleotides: TGTGCCAGCAGCGTACGCAAATCCGGAAATGAGCAGTTCTTC.

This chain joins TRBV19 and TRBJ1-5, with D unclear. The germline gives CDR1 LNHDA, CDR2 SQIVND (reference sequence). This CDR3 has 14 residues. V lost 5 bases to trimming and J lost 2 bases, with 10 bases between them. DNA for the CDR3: TGTGCCAGTAGTCTACAAGGCGGCAATCAGCCCCAGCATTTT. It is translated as CASSLQGGNQPQHF.